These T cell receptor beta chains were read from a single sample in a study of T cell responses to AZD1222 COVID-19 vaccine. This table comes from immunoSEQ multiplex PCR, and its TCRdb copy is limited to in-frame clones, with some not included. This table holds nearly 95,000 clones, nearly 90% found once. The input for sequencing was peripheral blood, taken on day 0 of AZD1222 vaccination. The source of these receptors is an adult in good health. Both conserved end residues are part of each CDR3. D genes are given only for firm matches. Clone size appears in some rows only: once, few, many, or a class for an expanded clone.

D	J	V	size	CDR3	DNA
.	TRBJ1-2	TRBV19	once	CASRLGQASNYGYTF	TGTGCCAGTAGACTAGGGCAGGCGTCTAACTATGGCTACACCTTC
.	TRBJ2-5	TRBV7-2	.	CASSFGQKETQYF	TGTGCCAGCAGCTTTGGCCAAAAAGAGACCCAGTACTTC
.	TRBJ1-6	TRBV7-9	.	CASSTGSGENSPLHF	TGTGCCAGCAGCACGGGGTCCGGCGAGAATTCACCCCTCCACTTT
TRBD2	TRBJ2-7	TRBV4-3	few	CASSLQTSGGYEQYF	TGCGCCAGCAGCCTTCAGACTAGCGGGGGCTACGAGCAGTACTTC
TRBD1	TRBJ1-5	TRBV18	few	CASSPALTGDNQPQHF	TGTGCCAGCTCACCGGCACTGACAGGGGACAATCAGCCCCAGCATTTT
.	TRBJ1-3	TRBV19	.	CASSIGLGTSGNTIYF	TGTGCCAGTAGTATCGGCCTGGGGACCTCTGGAAACACCATATATTTT
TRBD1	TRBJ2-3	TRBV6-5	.	CASSPQTGGTDTQYF	TGTGCCAGCAGTCCCCAGACAGGGGGTACAGATACGCAGTATTTT
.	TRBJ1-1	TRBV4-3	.	CASSQEGLPLGGAFF	TGCGCCAGCAGCCAAGAGGGACTACCACTGGGTGGAGCTTTCTTT
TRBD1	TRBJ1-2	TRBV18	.	CASSPGTGGALVYGYTF	TGTGCCAGCTCACCCGGGACAGGGGGCGCCTTGGTCTATGGCTACACCTTC
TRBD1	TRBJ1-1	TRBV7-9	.	CASSSRTGTENFLTEAFF	TGTGCCAGCAGCTCGCGGACCGGGACAGAAAATTTTCTAACTGAAGCTTTCTTT
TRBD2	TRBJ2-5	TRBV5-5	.	CASSFTSWTSAQGQYF	TGTGCCAGCAGCTTTACTTCTTGGACTAGCGCTCAAGGCCAGTACTTC
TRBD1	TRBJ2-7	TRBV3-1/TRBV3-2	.	CASSRSGGSYEQYF	TGTGCCAGCAGCCGTTCAGGGGGCTCCTACGAGCAGTACTTC
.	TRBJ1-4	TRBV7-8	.	CASSRQGTPDTTNEKLFF	TGTGCCAGCAGCCGCCAGGGGACCCCAGATACAACTAATGAAAAACTGTTTTTT
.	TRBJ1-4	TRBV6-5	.	CASSEGASGLFF	TGTGCCAGCAGCGAGGGTGCGTCGGGACTGTTTTTT
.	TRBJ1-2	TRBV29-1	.	CSVEGEGGATVGYTF	TGCAGCGTTGAAGGGGAGGGGGGTGCCACTGTTGGCTACACCTTC
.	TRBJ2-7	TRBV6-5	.	CASSYSRNYEQYF	TGTGCCAGCAGTTACTCGCGAAACTACGAGCAGTACTTC
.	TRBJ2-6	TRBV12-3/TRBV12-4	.	CASSRRGANVLTF	TGTGCCAGCAGTCGAAGGGGGGCCAACGTCCTGACTTTC
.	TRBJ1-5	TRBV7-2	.	CASSLRRWGNQPQHF	TGTGCCAGCAGCTTGAGGCGGTGGGGCAATCAGCCCCAGCATTTT
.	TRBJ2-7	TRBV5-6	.	CASSPTWGEINEQYF	TGTGCCAGCAGCCCGACCTGGGGGGAGATAAACGAGCAGTACTTC
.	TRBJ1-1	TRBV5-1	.	CASSLGGGNTEAFF	TGCGCCAGCAGCTTGGGCGGGGGGAACACTGAAGCTTTCTTT
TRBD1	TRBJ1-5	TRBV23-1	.	CASICPPRDRVYQPQHF	TGCGCCAGCATTTGTCCACCCCGGGACAGGGTTTATCAGCCCCAGCATTTT
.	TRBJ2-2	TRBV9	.	CASGKTGNTGELFF	TGTGCCAGCGGGAAGACGGGGAACACCGGGGAGCTGTTTTTT
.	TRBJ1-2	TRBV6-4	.	CASSSEYGYGYTF	TGTGCCAGCAGTAGTGAGTACGGATATGGCTACACCTTC
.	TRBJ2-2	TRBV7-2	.	CASSFGGPNTGELFF	TGTGCCAGCAGCTTTGGCGGGCCGAACACCGGGGAGCTGTTTTTT
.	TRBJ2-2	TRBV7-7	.	CASSLGTGTGELFF	TGTGCTAGCAGCCTCGGGACCGGCACGGGGGAGCTGTTTTTT
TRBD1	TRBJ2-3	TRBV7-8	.	CASSFRQGAGTDTQYF	TGTGCCAGCAGCTTCAGGCAGGGGGCGGGCACAGATACGCAGTATTTT
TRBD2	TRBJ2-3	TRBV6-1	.	CASSESPPGLATDTQYF	TGTGCCAGCAGTGAGTCCCCTCCGGGACTAGCGACAGATACGCAGTATTTT
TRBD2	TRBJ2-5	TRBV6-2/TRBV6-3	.	CASSYPFSGENQETQYF	TGTGCCAGCAGTTACCCCTTTAGCGGGGAAAATCAAGAGACCCAGTACTTC
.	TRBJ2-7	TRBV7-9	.	CASSLRSSSYEQYF	TGTGCCAGCAGCTTAAGGAGCAGCTCCTACGAGCAGTACTTC
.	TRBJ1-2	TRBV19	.	CASSIEAGLYGYTF	TGTGCCAGTAGTATAGAAGCAGGGTTATATGGCTACACCTTC
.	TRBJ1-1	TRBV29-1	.	CSVAESGASTEAFF	TGCAGCGTGGCCGAATCGGGGGCCAGCACTGAAGCTTTCTTT
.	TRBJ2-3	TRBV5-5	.	CASSLYAGGTDTQYF	TGTGCCAGCAGCTTGTATGCAGGGGGGACGGATACGCAGTATTTT
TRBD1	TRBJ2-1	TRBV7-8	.	CASSPPGTGTYNEQFF	TGTGCCAGCAGCCCACCAGGGACAGGGACCTACAATGAGCAGTTCTTC
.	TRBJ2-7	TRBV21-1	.	CASGGGDGVYEQYF	TGTGCCAGTGGGGGCGGGGACGGGGTCTACGAGCAGTACTTC
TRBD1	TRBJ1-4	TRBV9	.	CASSLYDRVNEKLFF	TGTGCCAGCAGCCTCTACGACAGGGTTAATGAAAAACTGTTTTTT
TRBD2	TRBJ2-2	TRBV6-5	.	CASSSGDANTGELFF	TGTGCCAGCAGTAGCGGGGATGCGAACACCGGGGAGCTGTTTTTT
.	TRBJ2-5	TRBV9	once	CASTLTGDSTWETQYF	TGTGCCAGCACCCTTACGGGGGACTCTACATGGGAGACCCAGTACTTC
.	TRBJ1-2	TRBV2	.	CASTARGGGYTF	TGTGCCAGCACTGCCAGGGGAGGTGGCTACACCTTC
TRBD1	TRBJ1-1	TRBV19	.	CASSRPQGRNTEAFF	TGTGCCAGTAGCCGGCCACAGGGGCGGAACACTGAAGCTTTCTTT
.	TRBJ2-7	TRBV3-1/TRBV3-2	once	CASSHSGATYEQYF	TGTGCCAGCAGCCATAGCGGTGCAACCTACGAGCAGTACTTC
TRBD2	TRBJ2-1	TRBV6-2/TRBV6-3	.	CASSYSLAGGNEQFF	TGTGCCAGCAGTTACTCACTAGCGGGGGGCAATGAGCAGTTCTTC
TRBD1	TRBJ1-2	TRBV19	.	CASSSQGTGNGYTF	TGTGCCAGTAGTAGCCAGGGGACAGGCAATGGCTACACCTTC
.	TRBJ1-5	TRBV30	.	CAWSLNRDQPQHF	TGTGCCTGGAGTCTTAATAGGGACCAGCCCCAGCATTTT
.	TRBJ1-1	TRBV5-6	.	CASSLPSTEAFF	TGTGCCAGCAGCTTGCCCAGCACTGAAGCTTTCTTT
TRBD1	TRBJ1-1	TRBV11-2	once	CASARQGGTEAFF	TGTGCCAGCGCGAGACAGGGTGGTACTGAAGCTTTCTTT
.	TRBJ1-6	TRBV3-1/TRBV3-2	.	CASHGQGNSPLHF	TGTGCCAGCCACGGGCAGGGTAATTCACCCCTCCACTTT
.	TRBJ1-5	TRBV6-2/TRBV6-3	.	CASSLLGSNQPQHF	TGTGCCAGCAGTTTACTAGGGTCCAATCAGCCCCAGCATTTT
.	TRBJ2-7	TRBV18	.	CASSPFTSATSYEQYF	TGTGCCAGCTCACCATTTACATCAGCAACGTCCTACGAGCAGTACTTC
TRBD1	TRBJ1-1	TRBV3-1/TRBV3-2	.	CASSQGDRLDTEAFF	TGTGCCAGCAGCCAAGGGGACAGGTTGGACACTGAAGCTTTCTTT
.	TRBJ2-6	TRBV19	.	CASRAGANVLTF	TGTGCTAGCCGGGCTGGGGCCAACGTCCTGACTTTC
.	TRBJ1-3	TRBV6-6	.	CASSYSGNTIYF	TGTGCCAGCAGTTACTCTGGAAACACCATATATTTT
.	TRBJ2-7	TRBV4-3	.	CASSQEETGSYEQYF	TGCGCCAGCAGCCAAGAAGAGACAGGCTCCTACGAGCAGTACTTC
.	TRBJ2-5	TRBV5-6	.	CASSFDSQETQYF	TGTGCCAGCAGCTTTGACAGCCAAGAGACCCAGTACTTC
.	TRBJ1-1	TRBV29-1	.	CSVEDDRVLRAFF	TGCAGCGTTGAAGACGACCGCGTTCTTCGGGCTTTCTTT
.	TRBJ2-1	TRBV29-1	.	CSVTYNEQFF	TGCAGCGTCACGTACAATGAGCAGTTCTTC